This TCR beta chain was recovered during a study of blood T cell repertoires in COVID-19. V was cut by 4 bases and J by 2 bases, with 4 bases left in between. The CDR3 runs 12 residues. Germline CDR1 WNHNN, CDR2 SYGVQD (reference sequence). This clone was counted once. The data were produced by immunoSEQ multiplex PCR, yet TCRdb's version contains in-frame clones alone and is incomplete. The profile shows 130,000 to 150,000 clones, about 90% of them singletons. Input material: peripheral blood. The sequence was obtained from a human donor in a cohort sampled during active COVID-19. J is TRBJ2-3 and V is TRBV10-1, with no clear D. The chain's CDR3 is CASSVNTDTQYF. The DNA of the CDR3 is TGCGCCAGCAGTGTCAACACAGATACGCAGTATTTT.